This is a list of T cell receptor beta chains from one sample in a study of sequential checkpoint blockade in melanoma. Sequenced by immunoSEQ multiplex PCR; TCRdb stores in-frame clones only, minus some. The table includes around 1,500 clones, around a quarter detected once. The sample here was tumor tissue (inferred from file names), taken from a patient given nivolumab and ipilimumab in sequence. The receptors derive from a human donor with melanoma. CDR3s include the opening cysteine and the closing phenylalanine or tryptophan. Each record gives: CDR3 protein, CDR3 DNA, J gene, V gene, D gene, clone size. The D gene is left open where the match is weak. Expanded clones get a size class; other rows say once, few or many, or leave the size out.

CDR3aa: CASSPTRQGGTEAFF; CDR3nt: TGTGCCAGCAGCCCAACTAGACAGGGAGGGACTGAAGCTTTCTTT; j_gene: TRBJ1-1; v_gene: TRBV9; d_gene: TRBD1; abundance: medium-sized
CDR3aa: CAISHTGVRQSNQPQHF; CDR3nt: TGTGCCATCAGTCATACCGGGGTGCGGCAGAGCAATCAGCCCCAGCATTTT; j_gene: TRBJ1-5; v_gene: TRBV6-8; d_gene: -; abundance: few
CDR3aa: CASRTGEMRNTEAFF; CDR3nt: TGTGCCAGCAGAACAGGGGAAATGAGGAACACTGAAGCTTTCTTT; j_gene: TRBJ1-1; v_gene: TRBV6-8; d_gene: TRBD1; abundance: -
CDR3aa: CAWMQYTEAFF; CDR3nt: TGTGCCTGGATGCAGTACACTGAAGCTTTCTTT; j_gene: TRBJ1-1; v_gene: TRBV30; d_gene: -; abundance: few
CDR3aa: CATSRDLLGTGELFF; CDR3nt: TGTGCCACCAGCAGAGATTTGTTGGGAACCGGGGAGCTGTTTTTT; j_gene: TRBJ2-2; v_gene: TRBV15; d_gene: -; abundance: -
CDR3aa: CASSARTGEETQYF; CDR3nt: TGTGCCAGCAGCGCTCGGACAGGGGAAGAGACCCAGTACTTC; j_gene: TRBJ2-5; v_gene: TRBV9; d_gene: TRBD1; abundance: few
CDR3aa: CASSYWDTKNTGELFF; CDR3nt: TGTGCCAGCAGTTACTGGGACACAAAGAACACCGGGGAGCTGTTTTTT; j_gene: TRBJ2-2; v_gene: TRBV6-8; d_gene: -; abundance: few
CDR3aa: CATSRGQASSGNTIYF; CDR3nt: TGTGCCACCAGCAGGGGACAGGCTAGCTCTGGAAACACCATATATTTT; j_gene: TRBJ1-3; v_gene: TRBV15; d_gene: TRBD1; abundance: few
CDR3aa: CSVEPGAADEQFF; CDR3nt: TGCAGCGTCGAGCCCGGAGCCGCGGATGAGCAGTTCTTC; j_gene: TRBJ2-1; v_gene: TRBV29-1; d_gene: -; abundance: -
CDR3aa: CATSRERHNSVDEQFF; CDR3nt: TGTGCCACCAGCAGAGAGAGACATAACTCCGTGGATGAGCAGTTCTTC; j_gene: TRBJ2-1; v_gene: TRBV15; d_gene: -; abundance: -
CDR3aa: CASRPPGGHNSPLHF; CDR3nt: TGTGCCAGCAGACCCCCCGGAGGGCATAATTCACCCCTCCACTTT; j_gene: TRBJ1-6; v_gene: TRBV6-8; d_gene: -; abundance: few
CDR3aa: CASSYPGTGDTDTQYF; CDR3nt: TGTGCCAGCAGTTATCCCGGGACAGGGGACACAGATACGCAGTATTTT; j_gene: TRBJ2-3; v_gene: TRBV6-7; d_gene: TRBD1; abundance: few
CDR3aa: CASSNRDSNKETQYF; CDR3nt: TGTGCCAGTAGTAACCGGGACAGTAATAAAGAGACCCAGTACTTC; j_gene: TRBJ2-5; v_gene: TRBV19; d_gene: TRBD1; abundance: -
CDR3aa: CAWSVIRVAEAFF; CDR3nt: TGTGCCTGGAGTGTAATCAGGGTGGCTGAAGCTTTCTTT; j_gene: TRBJ1-1; v_gene: TRBV30; d_gene: -; abundance: once
CDR3aa: CSARDSADTQYF; CDR3nt: TGCAGCGCGAGGGACAGCGCGGATACGCAGTATTTT; j_gene: TRBJ2-3; v_gene: TRBV29-1; d_gene: TRBD1; abundance: -
CDR3aa: CASSTFTGRGTEAFF; CDR3nt: TGTGCCAGCAGCACCTTTACGGGGCGAGGCACTGAAGCTTTCTTT; j_gene: TRBJ1-1; v_gene: TRBV11-3; d_gene: -; abundance: medium-sized
CDR3aa: CASTLPGLERYEQYF; CDR3nt: TGTGCCAGCACCCTCCCGGGACTAGAGCGCTACGAGCAGTACTTC; j_gene: TRBJ2-7; v_gene: TRBV12-5; d_gene: TRBD2; abundance: -